These 28 T cell receptor beta chains originate from one sample sequenced in a study of blood T cells in healthy people across ages. Alongside a J-beta primer mix, a sample-barcoded 5' primer served in a second PCR lasting 7 to 11 cycles. TCRdb analysed the 5' RACE reads with MiXCR anew, one entry per CDR3 protein. The table shows 1.5 million to 2 million distinct CDR3 sequences, with 40% to 55% occurring only once. The specimen was blood. The receptors originated from a woman aged 40 to 50 in good health.

V is TRBV5-1 and J is TRBJ2-2, with 7 bases identical to TRBD1. CDR1 SGHRS and CDR2 YFSETQ come from the germline V gene. The ends lost 6 bases at V and 3 bases at J; junction bases unmatched: 5. This CDR3 has 14 residues. The CDR3 here is CASTLRGHTGELFF. In DNA form, the CDR3 reads TGCGCCAGCACTCTGAGGGGGCACACCGGGGAGCTGTTTTTT.

V usage is TRBV7-2 and J usage is TRBJ2-1, with TRBD1 matching 8 bases. The CDR3 contains 13 residues. Per germline, CDR1 SGHTA and CDR2 FQGNSA. Trimming cost V 7 bases and J 6 bases; bases outside gene matches: 5. This CDR3 reads CASNLDRGNEQFF. The CDR3 DNA is TGTGCCAGCAACCTTGACAGGGGCAATGAGCAGTTCTTC.

The chain couples TRBV28 to TRBJ1-4; TRBD1 matches 10 bases. Trimming cost V 6 bases and J 8 bases; bases outside gene matches: 3. CDR1 MDHEN and CDR2 SYDVKM come from the germline V gene. The CDR3 runs to 13 residues. CDR3 in DNA: TGTGCCAGCAGGGGGACAGGGGAGGAAAAACTGTTTTTT. It encodes CASRGTGEEKLFF.

This clonotype was seen a handful of times. The V gene is TRBV4-3, the J gene TRBJ2-1; TRBD1 or TRBD2 may be the D gene (5 bases each). CDR1 LGHNA and CDR2 YSLEER come from the germline V gene. This CDR3 has 17 residues. The V gene lost 0 bases and the J gene lost 8 bases, with 20 bases spanning the gap. The CDR3 DNA reads TGCGCCAGCAGCCAAGATGGGACGGGCAACTCCGGGGATGAGCAGTTCTTC. This sequence encodes CASSQDGTGNSGDEQFF.

This clonotype has just a few counts. The V and J genes are TRBV4-1 and TRBJ2-4, with D possibly TRBD2 on 6 matching bases. Judging by the DNA end, TRBJ2-7 fits better; the J call may be wrong. CDR3 length: 16 residues. Germline V gene data show CDR1 as MGHRA and CDR2 as YSYEKL. CDR3 sequence reads: CASSQTGSGVPYEQYF. CDR3 coding DNA: TGCGCCAGCAGCCAAACAGGTTCGGGGGTCCCCTACGAGCAGTACTTC.

This clonotype was seen only a few times. DNA for the CDR3: TGTGCCAGCAGCTTAGATCTTGGGTTTCGGTCCTACGAGCAGTACTTC. As protein: CASSLDLGFRSYEQYF. This chain joins TRBV11-2 and TRBJ2-7, with D unresolved. CDR3 length: 16 amino acids. CDR1 and CDR2 (germline): SGHAT, FQNNGV. The ends were cut back, 0 bases at V and 1 base at J, with 13 bases in the middle.

This clonotype occurred a few times. The chain couples TRBV10-3 to TRBJ2-6; the D is unclear. From germline, CDR1 is ENHRY and CDR2 SYGVKD. Trimming removed 3 bases from V and 0 bases from J, with 3 bases in between. The CDR3 has 14 amino acids. The CDR3 region is CAISDPSGANVLTF. The CDR3 DNA follows: TGTGCCATCAGTGATCCCTCTGGGGCCAACGTCCTGACTTTC.

For this clonotype: This CDR3 is missing its conserved last phenylalanine or tryptophan, likely due to a read error. The chain combines TRBV13 with TRBJ2-1; D perhaps matches TRBD1 (5 bases). Germline lookup yields CDR1 PRHDT and CDR2 FYEKMQ (reference sequence). The CDR3 loop spans 15 amino acids. Trimming removed 4 bases from V and 5 bases from J, with 15 bases in between. DNA of the CDR3: TGTGCCAGCAGCTCGACGGAGACAGCCCACAATGAGCAGTTCTTA. Protein: CASSSTETAHNEQFL.

The J gene is TRBJ2-1, the V gene TRBV12-3 or TRBV12-4; 8 positions agree with TRBD2. With 8 bases clipped from V and 4 bases from J, the junction kept 10 bases outside the gene matches. The CDR3 sequence is 15 residues long. CDR3 in DNA: TGTGCCAGCCGAGACAAGCGGGGGCAGTACAATGAGCAGTTCTTC. Protein product: CASRDKRGQYNEQFF.

The gene calls are TRBV2 and TRBJ2-5, with 7 bases lining up with TRBD1. Germline loops: CDR1 SNHLY, CDR2 FYNNEI. The CDR3 is 16 amino acids. V shed 4 bases and J 3 bases; nucleotides not matched to a gene: 11. DNA of the CDR3: TGTGCCAGCAGTGTGCTGATTGGGACAGATGAAGAGACCCAGTACTTC. The encoded protein is CASSVLIGTDEETQYF.

J is TRBJ1-5 and V is TRBV20-1, with TRBD1 as a possible D gene (5 bases). CDR1 is DFQATT, CDR2 SNEGSKA, per germline (reference sequence). The CDR3 runs 14 residues. Trimming pared 6 bases from V and 1 base from J, leaving 13 bases between. Here the CDR3 reads CSAQTAGSNQPQHF. DNA of the CDR3: TGCAGTGCCCAAACGGCAGGGAGCAATCAGCCCCAGCATTTT.

This clonotype has more than one count but fewer than ten. V and J are TRBV29-1 and TRBJ2-5; D might be TRBD2 (5 bases). Trimming took 7 bases from V and 2 from J, leaving 17 bases between them. Germline assignment: CDR1 SQVTM and CDR2 ANQGSEA. This CDR3 region has 14 residues. The DNA for the CDR3 is TGCAGCGCCGGGGTGGTTAGCGAGCAAGAGACCCAGTACTTC. Encoded protein: CSAGVVSEQETQYF.

The V gene is TRBV12-3 or TRBV12-4, the J gene TRBJ2-3; 9 bases are shared with TRBD1. Unmatched junction bases numbered 6, after V lost 5 bases and J lost 6 bases. The CDR3 extends over 14 amino acids. CDR3 region: CASSLRGTGDTQYF. The CDR3 bases are TGTGCCAGCAGTCTCAGAGGGACAGGGGATACGCAGTATTTT.

The genes are TRBV9 and TRBJ2-3; possibly TRBD2 for D (6 bases). Between the trimmed V and J ends, which lost 0 bases and 12 bases, there was a span of 17 bases. This CDR3 comprises 14 residues. Per the germline V gene, CDR1 is SGDLS and CDR2 is YYNGEE. The CDR3 is CASSVGGTSGPQYF. The CDR3 nucleotides read TGTGCCAGCAGCGTAGGGGGGACTTCTGGTCCCCAGTATTTT.

The chain couples TRBV5-1 to TRBJ1-2; D remains ambiguous. Germline V CDR1 and CDR2: SGHRS, YFSETQ. The ends were cut back, 5 bases at V and 4 bases at J, with 18 bases in the middle. This CDR3 contains 15 residues. CDR3 sequence reads: CASRFLEAQIYGYTF. In nucleotides, the CDR3 is TGCGCCAGCAGGTTCCTCGAGGCGCAGATCTATGGCTACACCTTC.

In its sample, this clonotype was seen many times. The chain has TRBV29-1 and TRBJ2-6, with 7 bases aligning to TRBD1. From germline, CDR1 is SQVTM and CDR2 ANQGSEA. V shed 3 bases and J 2 bases; nucleotides not matched to a gene: 1. The CDR3 spans 14 residues. This CDR3 reads CSVETGPGANVLTF. DNA for the CDR3: TGCAGCGTTGAGACAGGGCCTGGGGCCAACGTCCTGACTTTC.

The rearrangement uses TRBV7-2 and TRBJ2-5, with a weak D call TRBD1 (6 bases). CDR1 and CDR2 (germline): SGHTA, FQGNSA. This CDR3 is built from 15 residues. V lost 3 bases, J lost 0 bases, and 11 bases lay in between. The CDR3 region is CASSFRGSNQETQYF. In DNA form, the CDR3 reads TGTGCCAGCAGCTTCAGGGGATCCAACCAAGAGACCCAGTACTTC.

The gene calls are TRBV12-3 or TRBV12-4 and TRBJ2-7; D perhaps matches TRBD1 (6 bases). Trimming removed 6 bases at V and 5 bases at J, with 17 bases between. The CDR3 consists of 14 residues. The CDR3 DNA reads as TGTGCCAGCAGCCTCCAGGGGATCACCCACGAGCAGTACTTC. It specifies CASSLQGITHEQYF.

The genes are TRBV7-3 and TRBJ2-7, with TRBD2 as a possible D gene (5 bases). Germline V CDR1 and CDR2: SGHTA, FQGTGA. CDR3 length: 13 amino acids. The V end lost 3 bases, the J end lost 7 bases, and 13 bases lay between the germline ends. As DNA, the CDR3 is TGTGCCAGCAGCTTTAAAGCCGGGAATGAGCAGTACTTC. Amino acid sequence: CASSFKAGNEQYF.

V is TRBV11-2 and J is TRBJ2-4, with 7 bases fitting TRBD2. Judging by the DNA end, TRBJ2-7 fits better; the J call may be wrong. Looked up from germline, CDR1 is SGHAT and CDR2 is FQNNGV. The CDR3 contains 15 residues. The CDR3 loop reads CASSLAPGLGNEQYF. As DNA, the CDR3 is TGTGCCAGCAGCTTAGCCCCCGGACTAGGAAACGAGCAGTACTTC.

In DNA form, the CDR3 reads TGTGCCAGCAGCCAAGGAATGACAGGGGGCGAAGATGGCTACACCTTC. Protein: CASSQGMTGGEDGYTF. This chain uses TRBV4-2 with TRBJ1-2; 10 bases are a match to TRBD1. CDR3 size: 16 residues. With 1 base clipped from V and 6 bases from J, the junction kept 8 bases outside the gene matches. From germline, CDR1 is LGHNA and CDR2 YNFKEQ.

This clonotype was seen a handful of times. The chain has TRBV9 and TRBJ2-3; weak D call: TRBD2 (6 bases). CDR1 and CDR2 (germline): SGDLS, YYNGEE. This CDR3 spans 17 amino acids. Trimming left V 3 bases short and J 3 bases short, with 20 bases between. The CDR3 loop reads CASSDLTPFGTTDTQYF. Here the CDR3 DNA reads TGTGCCAGCAGCGACCTGACTCCTTTCGGGACTACAGATACGCAGTATTTT.

This clonotype has more than one count but fewer than ten. V is TRBV3-1 and J is TRBJ1-6; weak D call: TRBD1 (5 bases). The length of the CDR3 is 13 residues. Looked up from germline, CDR1 is LGHDT and CDR2 is YNNKEL (reference sequence). Trimming cost V 3 bases and J 7 bases, with 7 bases left between them. CDR3: CASSHRGNSPLHF. CDR3 DNA: TGTGCCAGCAGCCATCGGGGGAATTCACCCCTCCACTTT.

This clonotype was seen a few times. The chain uses TRBV7-9 and TRBJ2-5, with D possibly being TRBD1 (5 bases). The CDR3 runs 15 residues. V was cut by 4 bases and J by 5 bases, with 17 bases left in between. Germline lookup yields CDR1 SEHNR and CDR2 FQNEAQ (reference sequence). The CDR3 region has the DNA TGTGCCAGCAGCTCAGGAAAGGCCAGGGATGAGACCCAGTACTTC. This encodes CASSSGKARDETQYF.

This sequence joins TRBV12-3 or TRBV12-4 and TRBJ1-6, with D possibly TRBD1 on 5 matching bases. The V end was cut by 6 bases, the J end by 8 bases, with 11 bases between. This CDR3 contains 13 residues. The CDR3 is CASRGAGDSPLHF. CDR3 sequence (DNA): TGTGCCAGCAGAGGGGCTGGGGATTCACCCCTCCACTTT.

Only a few counts were recorded for this clonotype. The V call is TRBV5-1, the J call TRBJ2-3; the D gene could be TRBD1 or TRBD2 (7 bases each). Germline V gene data show CDR1 as SGHRS and CDR2 as YFSETQ. V gave up 3 bases and J gave up 2 bases, with 19 bases separating them. The CDR3 covers 17 residues. CDR3 region: CASSSRGGFSLTDTQYF. CDR3 bases: TGCGCCAGCAGCTCCAGGGGGGGGTTCTCGCTCACAGATACGCAGTATTTT.

The rearrangement links TRBV5-1 to TRBJ2-1, with 7 nucleotides matching TRBD1. V lost 0 bases to trimming and J lost 4 bases; unmatched junction nucleotides: 7. CDR3 length: 16 residues. Germline-derived CDR1 and CDR2 are SGHRS and YFSETQ. The CDR3 region is CASSLEGQPKYNEQFF. The CDR3 coding sequence is TGCGCCAGCAGCTTGGAGGGACAGCCAAAGTACAATGAGCAGTTCTTC.

The table lists this clonotype with a few counts. The rearrangement uses TRBV20-1 and TRBJ1-5; no reliable D call. Germline V gene data show CDR1 as DFQATT and CDR2 as SNEGSKA (reference sequence). Trimming took off 3 bases at V and 0 bases at J, with 9 bases between the two ends. This CDR3 comprises 14 residues. Here the CDR3 DNA reads TGCAGTGCTAGTAGGAAGAATAGCAATCAGCCCCAGCATTTT. Its translation: CSASRKNSNQPQHF.